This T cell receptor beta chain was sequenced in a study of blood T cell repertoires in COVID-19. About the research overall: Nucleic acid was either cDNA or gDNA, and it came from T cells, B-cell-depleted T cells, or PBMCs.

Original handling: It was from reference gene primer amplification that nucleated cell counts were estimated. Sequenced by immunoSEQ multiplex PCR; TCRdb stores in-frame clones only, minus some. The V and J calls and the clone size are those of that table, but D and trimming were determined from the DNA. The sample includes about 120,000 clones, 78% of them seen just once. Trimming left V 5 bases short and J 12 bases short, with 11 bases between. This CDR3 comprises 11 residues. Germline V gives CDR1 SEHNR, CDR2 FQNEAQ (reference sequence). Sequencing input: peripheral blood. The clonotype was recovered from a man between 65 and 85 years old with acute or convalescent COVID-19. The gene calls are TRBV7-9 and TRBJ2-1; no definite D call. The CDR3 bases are TGTGCCAGCAGCCGGGTGGATCGGCAGTTCTTC. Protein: CASSRVDRQFF. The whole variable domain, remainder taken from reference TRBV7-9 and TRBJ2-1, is DTGVSQNPRHKITKRGQNVTFRCDPISEHNRLYWYRQTLGQGPEFLTYFQNEAQLEKSRLLSDRFSAERPKGSFSTLEIQRTEQGDSAMYLCASSRVDRQFFGPGTRLTVL.